This entry is about one T cell receptor (beta chain). The antigen is unknown. The data were taken from a study of CD8 T cells in Susac syndrome. Study-wide points: The peak of CD8+ clonal expansion in Susac was seen in TEMRA cells and active patients.

Germline V gene sequence: CDR1 SGHAT, CDR2 FQNNGV. V lost 4 bases to trimming and J lost 3 bases, with 18 bases between them. The CDR3 has 16 residues. RNA totalling about 0.45 to 1 ug underwent reverse transcription with random hexamers. The method of amplification for TCR beta CDR3 was immunoSEQ multiplex PCR, covering 54 Vbeta and 13 Jbeta. TCRdb ran MiXCR on the immunoSEQ multiplex PCR reads and lists one entry per CDR3 protein. The sample has tens of thousands of distinct CDR3 sequences; around 93% are singletons. This receptor was taken from a human donor with Susac syndrome. Sequencing used CD8+ T cells from PBMCs. The chain employs TRBV11-2 and TRBJ1-1; D is possibly TRBD1 (5 bases). The CDR3 DNA reads TGTGCCAGCAGCTCCACCCGTCAAGACAGATACACTGAAGCTTTCTTT. Translation: CASSSTRQDRYTEAFF. The full variable domain, rest sourced from reference TRBV11-2 and TRBJ1-1, is EAGVAQSPRYKIIEKRQSVAFWCNPISGHATLYWYQQILGQGPKLLIQFQNNGVVDDSQLPKDRFSAERLKGVDSTLKIQPAKLEDSAVYLCASSSTRQDRYTEAFFGQGTRLTVV.